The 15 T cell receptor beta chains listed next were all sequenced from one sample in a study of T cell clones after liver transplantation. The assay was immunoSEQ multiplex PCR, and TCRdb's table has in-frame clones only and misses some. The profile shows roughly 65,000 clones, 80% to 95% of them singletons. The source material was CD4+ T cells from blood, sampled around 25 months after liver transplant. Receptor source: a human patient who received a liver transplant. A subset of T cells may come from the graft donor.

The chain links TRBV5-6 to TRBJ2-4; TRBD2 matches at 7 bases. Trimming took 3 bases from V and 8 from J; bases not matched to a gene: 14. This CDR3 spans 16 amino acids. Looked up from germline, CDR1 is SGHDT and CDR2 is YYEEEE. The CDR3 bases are TGTGCCAGCAGCTGGGGGACCGGGAGGAAAGGGGACATTCAGTACTTC. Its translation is CASSWGTGRKGDIQYF.

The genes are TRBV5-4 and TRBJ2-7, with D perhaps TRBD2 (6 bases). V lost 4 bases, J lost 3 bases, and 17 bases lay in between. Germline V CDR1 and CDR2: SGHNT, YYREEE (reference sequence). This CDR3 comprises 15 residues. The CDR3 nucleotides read TGTGCCAGCAGCCTCCCGGGACCGGGGGACTACGAGCAGTACTTC. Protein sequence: CASSLPGPGDYEQYF.

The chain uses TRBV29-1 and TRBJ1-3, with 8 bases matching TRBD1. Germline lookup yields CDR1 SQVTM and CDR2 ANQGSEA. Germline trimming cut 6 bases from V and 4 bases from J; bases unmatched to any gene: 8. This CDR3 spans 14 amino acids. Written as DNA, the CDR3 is TGCAGCGTCGGACAGGGACTGGGGGGAAACACCATATATTTT. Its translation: CSVGQGLGGNTIYF.

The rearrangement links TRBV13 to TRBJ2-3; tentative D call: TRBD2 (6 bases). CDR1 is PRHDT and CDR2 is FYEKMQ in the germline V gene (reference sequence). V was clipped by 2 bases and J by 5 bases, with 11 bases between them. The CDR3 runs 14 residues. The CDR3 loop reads CASSLRDSRDTQYF. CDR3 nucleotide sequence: TGTGCCAGCAGCTTACGGGACTCCAGAGATACGCAGTATTTT. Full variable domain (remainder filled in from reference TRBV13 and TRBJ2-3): AAGVIQSPRHLIKEKRETATLKCYPIPRHDTVYWYQQGPGQDPQFLISFYEKMQSDKGSIPDRFSAQQFSDYHSELNMSSLELGDSALYFCASSLRDSRDTQYFGPGTRLTVL.

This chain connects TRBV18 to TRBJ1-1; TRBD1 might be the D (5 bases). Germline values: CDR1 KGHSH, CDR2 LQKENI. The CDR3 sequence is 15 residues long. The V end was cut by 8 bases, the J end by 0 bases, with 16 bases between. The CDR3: CASLLQGAMNTEAFF. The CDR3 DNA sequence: TGTGCCAGCCTATTGCAGGGTGCAATGAACACTGAAGCTTTCTTT.

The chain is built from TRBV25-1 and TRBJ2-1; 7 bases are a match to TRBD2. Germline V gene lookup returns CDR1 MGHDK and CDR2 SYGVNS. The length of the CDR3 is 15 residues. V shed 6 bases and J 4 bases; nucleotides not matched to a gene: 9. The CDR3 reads CASSVVGGGYNEQFF. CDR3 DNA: TGTGCCAGCAGCGTAGTGGGGGGAGGGTACAATGAGCAGTTCTTC.

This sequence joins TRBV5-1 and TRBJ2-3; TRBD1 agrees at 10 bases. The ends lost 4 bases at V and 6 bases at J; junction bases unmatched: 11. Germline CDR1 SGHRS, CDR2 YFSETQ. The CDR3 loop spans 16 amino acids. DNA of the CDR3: TGCGCCAGCAGCCCTCGGACAGGGGGGAATGAGGATACGCAGTATTTT. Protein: CASSPRTGGNEDTQYF.

The CDR3 region is CASSLQGATAQPQHF. For the CDR3, the DNA is TGTGCCAGCAGCTTGCAAGGGGCAACGGCTCAGCCCCAGCATTTT. The V call is TRBV5-8, the J call TRBJ1-5; TRBD1 might be the D (5 bases). The germline V gene has CDR1 SGHTS and CDR2 YDEGEE. Trimming shortened V by 1 base and J by 6 bases, and 14 bases separated the two germline ends. The CDR3 has 15 residues.

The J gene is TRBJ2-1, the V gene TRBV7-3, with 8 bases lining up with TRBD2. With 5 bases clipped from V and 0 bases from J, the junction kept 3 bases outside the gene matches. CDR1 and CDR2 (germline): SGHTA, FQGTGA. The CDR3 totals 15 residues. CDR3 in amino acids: CASSPTSASYNEQFF. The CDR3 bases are TGTGCCAGCAGCCCGACTAGCGCCTCCTACAATGAGCAGTTCTTC.

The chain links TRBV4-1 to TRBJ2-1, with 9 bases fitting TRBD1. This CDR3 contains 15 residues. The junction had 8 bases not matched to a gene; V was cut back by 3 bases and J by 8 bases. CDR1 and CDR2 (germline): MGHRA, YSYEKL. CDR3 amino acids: CASSQGGQGGDEQFF. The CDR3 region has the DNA TGCGCCAGCAGCCAGGGGGGACAGGGTGGAGATGAGCAGTTCTTC.

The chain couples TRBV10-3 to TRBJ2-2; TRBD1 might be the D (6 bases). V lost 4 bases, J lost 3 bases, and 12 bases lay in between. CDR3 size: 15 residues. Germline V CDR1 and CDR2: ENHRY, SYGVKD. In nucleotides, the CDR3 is TGTGCCATCAGTGTTCAAGGGGGTGACACCGGGGAGCTGTTTTTT. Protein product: CAISVQGGDTGELFF.

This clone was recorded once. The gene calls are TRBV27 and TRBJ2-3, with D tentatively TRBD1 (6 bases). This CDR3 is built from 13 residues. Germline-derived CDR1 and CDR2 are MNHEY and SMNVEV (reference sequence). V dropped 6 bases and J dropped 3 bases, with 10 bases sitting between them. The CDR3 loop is CASRKQGTDTQYF. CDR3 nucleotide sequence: TGTGCCAGCAGGAAACAGGGAACAGATACGCAGTATTTT.

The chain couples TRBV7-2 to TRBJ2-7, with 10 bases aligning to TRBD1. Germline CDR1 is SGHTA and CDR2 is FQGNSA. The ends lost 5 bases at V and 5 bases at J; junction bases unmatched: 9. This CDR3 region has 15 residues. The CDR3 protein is CASSPQTGGVHEQYF. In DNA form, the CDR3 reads TGTGCCAGCAGCCCGCAGACAGGGGGCGTCCACGAGCAGTACTTC.

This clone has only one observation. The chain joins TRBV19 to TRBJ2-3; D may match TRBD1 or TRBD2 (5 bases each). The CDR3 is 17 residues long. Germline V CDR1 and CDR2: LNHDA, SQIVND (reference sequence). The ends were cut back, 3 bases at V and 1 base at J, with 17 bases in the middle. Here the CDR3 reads CASSMVKGDGGTDTQYF. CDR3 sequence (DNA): TGTGCCAGTAGTATGGTTAAAGGGGACGGAGGCACAGATACGCAGTATTTT.

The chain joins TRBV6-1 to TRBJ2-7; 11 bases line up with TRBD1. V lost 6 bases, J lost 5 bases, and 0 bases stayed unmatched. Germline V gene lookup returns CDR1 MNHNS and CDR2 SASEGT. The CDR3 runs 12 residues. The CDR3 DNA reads TGTGCCAGCAGGGACAGGGGGCACGAGCAGTACTTC. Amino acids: CASRDRGHEQYF.